One and the same sample provided the 11 T cell receptor delta chains below, sequenced in a study of Vδ1+ human thymocytes. Study results and caveats: Thymic TRG and TRD repertoires appeared highly polyclonal, with Gaussian CDR3 length distributions.

Sequences come from RNA converted to cDNA by reverse transcription. Multiplex PCR used pooled V-gene forward primers and a constant-region reverse primer to amplify CDR3s. TCRdb re-called the multiplex PCR reads via CATT. There are tens of thousands of delta-chain clones in the sample; 15% occur only once, and 0.5% lies in the top ten. These receptors are not linked to any known antigen. Material for sequencing was Vdelta1+ gamma-delta thymocytes from the thymus. Subset meaning: FACS-sorted CD3+ TCRalphabeta- TCRVdelta1+ TCRVdelta2- thymocytes. These receptors came from a boy under two years old who had congenital heart surgery.

This clone came up a few times. The chain uses TRDV1 and TRDJ1; no reliable D call. With 6 bases removed from V and 8 bases from J, the gap between germline ends came to 16 bases. CDR1 and CDR2 (germline): TSWWSYY, QGS. The CDR3 has 13 residues. The CDR3 protein is CALGIGTHRKLIF. The CDR3 DNA reads TGTGCTCTTGGCATTGGGACCCATCGAAAACTCATCTTT.

As to this clone: One junction end disagrees with the germline gene, perhaps due to a read error. The rearrangement links TRAV29/DV5 to TRDJ1; TRDD3 agrees at 11 bases. This CDR3 is 18 amino acids long. Germline V gene lookup returns CDR1 NSMFDY and CDR2 ISSIKDK. CDR3 coding DNA: TGTGCAGCAAGCCTGGTTCCATCTGGGGGATACTTCACCGATAAACCCATCTTT. Translation: CAASLVPSGGYFTDKPIF. The full variable domain, completed using reference TRAV29/DV5 and TRDJ1, is DQQVKQNSPSLSVQEGRISILNCDYTNSMFDYFLWYKKYPAEGPTFLISISSIKDKNEDGRFTVFLNKSAKHLSLHIVPSQPGDSAVYFCAASLVPSGGYFTDKPIFGKGTRVTVEP.

This clone was picked up a small number of times. The chain recombines TRDV1 with TRDJ1; 11 bases map to TRDD3. Germline V gene lookup returns CDR1 TSWWSYY and CDR2 QGS. The CDR3 length is 19 residues. The trim removed 6 bases at V and 0 bases at J, leaving 15 bases unmatched. CDR3 coding DNA: TGTGCTCTTGGAGTTTACGACTGGGGGATAAGGCCGGACACCGATAAACTCATCTTT. Translating gives CALGVYDWGIRPDTDKLIF.

The chain uses TRDV1 and TRDJ1, with 7 bases identical to TRDD3. In germline, CDR1 is TSWWSYY, CDR2 QGS. V trimming: 3 bases; J trimming: 6 bases; junction bases outside the gene matches: 31. The CDR3 spans 22 residues. In nucleotides, the CDR3 is TGTGCTCTTGGGGATAGACCCCCGTCTCGACGTCTCTGGGGGCTACGGGCGAATAAACTCATCTTT. It encodes CALGDRPPSRRLWGLRANKLIF.

As concerns this clone: A read error may be the cause here, since a much bigger clone is one base away. The chain joins TRDV2 to TRDJ1; D uncertain. This CDR3 is 16 amino acids long. Trimming cost V 3 bases and J 3 bases, with 19 bases left between them. Germline values: CDR1 GEAIGNYY, CDR2 EKD. The CDR3 reads CACDDPLPVHADKLIF. In DNA, the CDR3 is TGTGCCTGTGACGACCCCCTCCCCGTACACGCCGATAAACTCATCTTT.

This chain joins TRDV1 and TRDJ1, with 7 positions matching TRDD3. CDR1 and CDR2 from the germline V gene are TSWWSYY and QGS. After removal of 0 bases from V and 1 base from J, the junction contained 11 bases not matched to a gene. The CDR3 runs to 18 residues. CDR3 sequence: CALGELQYWGGVTDKLIF. As DNA, the CDR3 is TGTGCTCTTGGGGAACTCCAGTACTGGGGCGGAGTCACCGATAAACTCATCTTT.

This clone was picked up a small number of times. This rearrangement joins TRDV1 to TRDJ1; TRDD3 agrees at 10 bases. This CDR3 comprises 26 residues. V shed 3 bases, J shed 2 bases, and the junction held 36 bases outside the gene matches. CDR1 and CDR2 from the germline V gene are TSWWSYY and QGS. CDR3 in amino acids: CALGDRISYPLLILGDGMPTTDKLIF. CDR3 sequence (DNA): TGTGCTCTTGGGGACCGCATTTCCTACCCACTTTTAATACTGGGGGATGGTATGCCGACAACCGATAAACTCATCTTT.

The chain joins TRDV3 to TRDJ1; D may be TRDD2 or TRDD3 (5 bases each). Germline CDR1 reads TVYSNPD; CDR2 reads GDNSRS (reference sequence). The CDR3 has 18 amino acids. Trimming removed 5 bases from V and 1 base from J, with 29 bases in between. The CDR3 DNA sequence: TGTGCCCGGCCCACACTACGGGGACTAATGCCTACCACCGATAAACTCATCTTT. Translating gives CARPTLRGLMPTTDKLIF.

The chain carries TRDV1 and TRDJ1; no reliable D call. Deletions cut 0 bases from V and 4 bases from J, with 9 bases between. The CDR3 spans 14 residues. CDR1 TSWWSYY and CDR2 QGS come from the germline V gene. In DNA form, the CDR3 reads TGTGCTCTTGGGGAACTCGCTGGCGTCGATAAACTCATCTTT. This sequence encodes CALGELAGVDKLIF.

The gene calls are TRDV1 and TRDJ1, with D perhaps TRDD3 (5 bases). V was shortened by 1 base and J by 2 bases, with 29 bases between the two germline ends. Germline CDR1 and CDR2: TSWWSYY and QGS. This CDR3 has 21 amino acids. CDR3 coding DNA: TGTGCTCTTGGGGAACGAGTGCGTGTCTACTTGGAGGGATTCGGAACCGATAAACTCATCTTT. It encodes CALGERVRVYLEGFGTDKLIF.

This clone has a handful of counts. This sequence joins TRDV1 and TRDJ1; D perhaps matches TRDD3 (6 bases). Germline V CDR1 and CDR2: TSWWSYY, QGS. This CDR3 has 17 residues. The germline V and J ends were trimmed by 2 bases and 0 bases, with 16 bases remaining between them. The CDR3 loop is CALGEDGGPVYTDKLIF. The CDR3 DNA follows: TGTGCTCTTGGGGAAGATGGGGGCCCCGTGTACACCGATAAACTCATCTTT.